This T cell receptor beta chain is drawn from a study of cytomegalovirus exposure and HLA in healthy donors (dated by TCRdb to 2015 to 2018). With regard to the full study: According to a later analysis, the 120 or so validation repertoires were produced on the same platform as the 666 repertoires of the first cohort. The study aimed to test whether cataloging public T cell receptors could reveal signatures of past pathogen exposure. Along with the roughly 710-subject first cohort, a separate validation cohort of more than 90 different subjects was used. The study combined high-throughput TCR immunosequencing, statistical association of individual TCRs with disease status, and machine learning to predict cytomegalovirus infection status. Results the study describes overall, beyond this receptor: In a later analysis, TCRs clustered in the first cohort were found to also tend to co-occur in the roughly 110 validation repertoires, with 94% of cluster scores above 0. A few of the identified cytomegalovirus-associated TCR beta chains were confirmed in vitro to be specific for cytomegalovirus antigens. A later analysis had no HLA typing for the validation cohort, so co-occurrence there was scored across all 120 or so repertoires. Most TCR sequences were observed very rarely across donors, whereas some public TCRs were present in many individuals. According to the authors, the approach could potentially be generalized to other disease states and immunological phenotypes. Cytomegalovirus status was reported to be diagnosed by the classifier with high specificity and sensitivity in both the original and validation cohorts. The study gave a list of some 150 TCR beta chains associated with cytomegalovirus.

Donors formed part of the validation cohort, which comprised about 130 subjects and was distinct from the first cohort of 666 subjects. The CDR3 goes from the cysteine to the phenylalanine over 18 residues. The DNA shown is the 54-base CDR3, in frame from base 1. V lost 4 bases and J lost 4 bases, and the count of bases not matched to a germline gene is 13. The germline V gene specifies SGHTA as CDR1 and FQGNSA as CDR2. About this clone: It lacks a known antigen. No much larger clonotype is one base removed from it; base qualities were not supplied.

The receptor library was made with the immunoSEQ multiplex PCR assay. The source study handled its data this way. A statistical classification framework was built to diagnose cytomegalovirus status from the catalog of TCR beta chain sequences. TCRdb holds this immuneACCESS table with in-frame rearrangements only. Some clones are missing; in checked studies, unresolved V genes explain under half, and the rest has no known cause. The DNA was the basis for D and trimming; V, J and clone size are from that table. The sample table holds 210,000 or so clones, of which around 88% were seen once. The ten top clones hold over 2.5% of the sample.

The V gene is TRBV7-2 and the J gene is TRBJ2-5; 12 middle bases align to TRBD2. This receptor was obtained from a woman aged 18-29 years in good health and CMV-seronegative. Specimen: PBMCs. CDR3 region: CASSSGLAGHSVGETQYF. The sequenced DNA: TGTGCCAGCAGCTCGGGACTAGCGGGCCACTCAGTGGGAGAGACCCAGTACTTC.